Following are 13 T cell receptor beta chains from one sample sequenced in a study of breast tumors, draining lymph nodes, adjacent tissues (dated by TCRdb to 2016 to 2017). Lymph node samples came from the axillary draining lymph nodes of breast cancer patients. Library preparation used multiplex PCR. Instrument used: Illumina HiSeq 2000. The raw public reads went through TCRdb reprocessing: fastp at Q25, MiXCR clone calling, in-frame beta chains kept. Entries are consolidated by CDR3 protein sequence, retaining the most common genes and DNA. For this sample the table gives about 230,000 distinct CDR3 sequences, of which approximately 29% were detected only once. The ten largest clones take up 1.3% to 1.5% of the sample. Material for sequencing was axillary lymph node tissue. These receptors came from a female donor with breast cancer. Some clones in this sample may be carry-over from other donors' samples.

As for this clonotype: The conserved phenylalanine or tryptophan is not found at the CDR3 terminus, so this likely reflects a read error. The CDR3 here is CASTSLGASSTDMQYL. DNA for the CDR3: TGTGCCAGCACCTCCCTCGGGGCTTCTAGCACAGATATGCAGTATCTT. The chain is built from TRBV7-9 and TRBJ2-3, with D perhaps TRBD1 or TRBD2 (5 bases each). Germline values: CDR1 SEHNR, CDR2 FQNEAQ (reference sequence). The CDR3 spans 16 residues.

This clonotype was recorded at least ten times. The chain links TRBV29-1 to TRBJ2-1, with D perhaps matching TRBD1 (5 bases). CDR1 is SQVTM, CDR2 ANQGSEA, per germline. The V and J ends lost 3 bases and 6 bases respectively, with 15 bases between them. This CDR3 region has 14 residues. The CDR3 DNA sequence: TGCAGCGTTGATGAGTCAATAGGGGTCAATGAGCAGTTCTTC. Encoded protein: CSVDESIGVNEQFF.

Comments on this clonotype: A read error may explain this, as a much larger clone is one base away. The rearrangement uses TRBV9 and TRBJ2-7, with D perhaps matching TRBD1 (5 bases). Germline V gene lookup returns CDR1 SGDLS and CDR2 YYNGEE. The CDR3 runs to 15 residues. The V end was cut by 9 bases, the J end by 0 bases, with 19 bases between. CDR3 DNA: TGTGCCATCTCATCCAGGGTGGGATCCTCCTACGAGCAGTACTTC. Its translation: CAISSRVGSSYEQYF.

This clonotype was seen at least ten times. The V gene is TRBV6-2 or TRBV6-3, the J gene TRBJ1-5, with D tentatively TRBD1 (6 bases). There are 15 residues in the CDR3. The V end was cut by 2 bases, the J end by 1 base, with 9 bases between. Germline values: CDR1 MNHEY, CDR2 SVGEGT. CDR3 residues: CASSYGGQSNQPQHF. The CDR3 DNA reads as TGTGCCAGCAGTTACGGGGGCCAGAGCAATCAGCCCCAGCATTTT.

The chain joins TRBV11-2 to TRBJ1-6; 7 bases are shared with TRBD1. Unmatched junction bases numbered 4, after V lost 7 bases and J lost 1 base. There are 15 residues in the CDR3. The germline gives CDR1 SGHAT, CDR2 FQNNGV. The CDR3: CASNLGQSYNSPLHF. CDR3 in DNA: TGTGCCAGCAATCTGGGACAGTCCTATAATTCACCCCTCCACTTT.

DNA for the CDR3: TGTGCCAGCAGCGGTACAGGGATTGGGAACACTGAAGCTTTCTTT. Its protein is CASSGTGIGNTEAFF. The chain joins TRBV9 to TRBJ1-1, with a possible D match to TRBD1 (6 bases). V dropped 3 bases and J dropped 1 base, with 13 bases sitting between them. The CDR3 has 15 amino acids. Germline CDR1 reads SGDLS; CDR2 reads YYNGEE.

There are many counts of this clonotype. CDR3 sequence: CASTPLPLLAGETQYF. The DNA for the CDR3 is TGTGCCAGCACCCCCCTCCCCCTACTAGCGGGAGAGACCCAGTACTTC. V and J are TRBV27 and TRBJ2-5, with TRBD2 matching 9 bases. The CDR3 loop spans 16 amino acids. The trim removed 7 bases at V and 4 bases at J, leaving 13 bases unmatched. Germline V CDR1 and CDR2: MNHEY, SMNVEV (reference sequence).

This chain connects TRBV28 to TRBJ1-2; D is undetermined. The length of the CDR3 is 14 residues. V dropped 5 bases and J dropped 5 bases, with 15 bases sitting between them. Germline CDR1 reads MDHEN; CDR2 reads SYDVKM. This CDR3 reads CASSPHSGRYGYTF. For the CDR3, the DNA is TGTGCCAGCAGTCCGCATAGCGGGAGATATGGCTACACCTTC.

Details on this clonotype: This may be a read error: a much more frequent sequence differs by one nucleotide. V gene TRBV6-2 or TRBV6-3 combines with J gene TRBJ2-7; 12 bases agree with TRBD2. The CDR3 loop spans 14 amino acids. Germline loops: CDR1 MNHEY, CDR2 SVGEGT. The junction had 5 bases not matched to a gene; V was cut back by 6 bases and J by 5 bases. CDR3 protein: CASRRTSGTNEQYF. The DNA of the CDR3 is TGTGCCAGCAGGAGGACTAGCGGGACTAACGAGCAGTACTTC.

In nucleotides, the CDR3 is TGTGCCAGCACCGGGACTCGCATTTACAATGAAAAACTGTTTTTT. Its protein product is CASTGTRIYNEKLFF. This chain uses TRBV2 with TRBJ1-4, with a weak D call TRBD1 (5 bases). This CDR3 is built from 15 residues. V lost 7 bases and J 5 bases, leaving 17 bases between the germline ends. CDR1 is SNHLY and CDR2 is FYNNEI in the germline V gene.

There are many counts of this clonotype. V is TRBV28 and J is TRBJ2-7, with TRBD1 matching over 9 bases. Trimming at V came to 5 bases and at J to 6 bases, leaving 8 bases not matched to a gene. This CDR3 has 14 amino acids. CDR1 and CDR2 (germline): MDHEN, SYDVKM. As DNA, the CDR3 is TGTGCCAGCAGTGCACAGGGGGCGAGGGGCGAGCAGTACTTC. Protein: CASSAQGARGEQYF.

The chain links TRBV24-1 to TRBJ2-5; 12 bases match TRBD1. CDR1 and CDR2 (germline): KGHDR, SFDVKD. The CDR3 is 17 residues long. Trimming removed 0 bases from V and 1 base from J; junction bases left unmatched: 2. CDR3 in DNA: TGTGCCACCAGTGATTTGGGGACAGGGGGCTGCCAAGAGACCCAGTACTTC. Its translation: CATSDLGTGGCQETQYF.

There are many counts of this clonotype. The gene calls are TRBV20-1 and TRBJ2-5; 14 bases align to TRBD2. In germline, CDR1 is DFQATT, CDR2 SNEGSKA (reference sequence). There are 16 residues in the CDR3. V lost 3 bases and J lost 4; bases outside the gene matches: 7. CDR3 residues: CSASRGTSGSGETQYF. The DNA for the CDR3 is TGCAGTGCTAGCCGAGGGACTAGCGGGAGTGGAGAGACCCAGTACTTC.